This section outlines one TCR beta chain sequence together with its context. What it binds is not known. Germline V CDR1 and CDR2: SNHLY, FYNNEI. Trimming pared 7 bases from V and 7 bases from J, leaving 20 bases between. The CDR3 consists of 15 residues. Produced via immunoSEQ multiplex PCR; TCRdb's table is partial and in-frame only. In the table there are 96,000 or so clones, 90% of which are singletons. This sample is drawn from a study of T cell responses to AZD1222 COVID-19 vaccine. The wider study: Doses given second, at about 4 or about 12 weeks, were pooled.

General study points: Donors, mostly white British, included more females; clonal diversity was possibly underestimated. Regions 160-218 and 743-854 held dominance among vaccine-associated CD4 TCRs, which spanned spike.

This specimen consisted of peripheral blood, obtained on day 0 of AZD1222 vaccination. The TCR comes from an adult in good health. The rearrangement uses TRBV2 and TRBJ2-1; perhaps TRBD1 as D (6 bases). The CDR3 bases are TGTGCCAGCACCGAACGGGCATCACAGGGTAATGAGCAGTTCTTC. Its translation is CASTERASQGNEQFF.